This entry describes one T cell receptor beta chain. What antigen it recognizes has not been identified. The input lacks base qualities; no much larger clone sits a single base away. This sample was included in a study of a mutant IDH1 vaccine in newly diagnosed glioma (dated by TCRdb to about 2021). With respect to the entire study: Of the roughly 34 treated patients, around 62% were male and about 40% were female, and a mean age of approximately 40 years was recorded. Before enrollment, patients had received standard therapy of radiotherapy alone, temozolomide alone, or radiochemotherapy with temozolomide; most received the combination. Peripheral blood samples were drawn at six visits, namely V03 (baseline), V05, V07, V10, V12 and V13. Longitudinal TCRB deep sequencing was done for 20 to 25 treated patients, wherever samples were available for exploratory analyses.

The sample's time point label, decoded: baseline, week 1 (first vaccination visit). The sample's treatment or condition label, decoded: pre-vaccination baseline after standard-of-care therapy. The donors had newly diagnosed IDH1-mutant astrocytomas of WHO grade 3 or 4 that showed loss of nuclear ATRX. The samples were drawn from NOA16, a multicentre, single-arm, open-label phase I trial in Germany that tested a mutant IDH1 peptide vaccine in humans for the first time. Visit V03 blood draws served as the baseline sample for immunogenicity testing. Genomic DNA for TCRB sequencing was extracted from EDTA blood using the DNeasy Blood and Tissue Kit. The junction carries 18 bases between V and J, which are trimmed by 2 bases and 7 bases respectively. The CDR3 has 16 amino acids, counting the end cysteine and phenylalanine. CDR3 DNA only is kept here, 48 bases in frame from base 1. CDR1 and CDR2 (SGHNT, YENEEA) derive from the germline V gene.

Library preparation employed the immunoSEQ multiplex PCR assay. Rearranged TCR beta chain sequences were amplified using the hsTCRB Kit according to the manufacturer's protocol. An Illumina MiSeq was used to sequence the TCRB libraries. The published analysis was carried out like this. The kit vendor's proprietary platform handled demultiplexing, trimming and gene mapping. Here the immuneACCESS table is served through TCRdb, limited to in-frame sequences with V and J called. Missing clones are a known gap in these copies; in checked studies unresolved V genes cover under half, and the rest lacks a known reason. The V and J calls and clone size come from that table; D and trimming were worked out from the DNA. The sample data list 85,000 to 100,000 clones, and 80% of these were observed just once. The top ten clones comprise 6% to 8% of the sample. Study-wide conclusions, independent of this receptor: Pseudoprogression appeared unrelated to alterations in the top peripheral T cell clonotypes detected by TCRB sequencing. PBMC samples for TCRB deep sequencing were selected based on availability. Across multiple MHC alleles, vaccine-induced immune responses were seen in more than 80% of patients. It was noted by the authors that analyses of patient blood samples could not be reproduced owing to sample limitations.

The sequence was collected from a man in his forties with glioma. The V and J segments used are TRBV11-3 and TRBJ2-1; tentative D gene TRBD1, with 7 bases matching. The starting material was PBMCs, obtained from a glioma patient treated with radiotherapy, temozolomide or both. CDR3 region: CASSLMSGGGSNEQFF. The sequenced DNA is TGTGCCAGCAGCTTAATGTCAGGGGGAGGTTCTAATGAGCAGTTCTTC.